The clone carrying this T cell receptor (beta chain) came up once. The antigen is undetermined. This sample is part of a study of PD-1 blockade in classical Hodgkin lymphoma. About the research overall: Patients were infused with nivolumab 3 mg/kg every 2 weeks.

Study-wide results and limits: A significant rise in TCR diversity by C4D1 was seen for CD4+ but not CD8+ cells. TCR diversity at baseline was reported to be reduced in newly diagnosed patients relative to healthy donors.

The data were produced by immunoSEQ multiplex PCR, yet TCRdb's version contains in-frame clones alone and is incomplete. The sample includes 3,500 to 4,000 clones, under 80% seen only once; the top ten take approximately 52%. The time point: cycle 4 day 1 (C4D1), after 5 to 7 weeks of nivolumab. Each patient relapsed following autologous stem cell transplantation, and prior brentuximab vedotin exposure differed. Trimming at V came to 5 bases and at J to 0 bases, leaving 14 bases not matched to a gene. Germline V lookup: CDR1 SGHVS, CDR2 FNYEAQ. The CDR3 spans 19 residues. The J gene is TRBJ1-2, the V gene TRBV7-6; the match to TRBD1 covers 11 bases. The sample in question was peripheral blood mononuclear cells (PBMCs), obtained before the fourth cycle of nivolumab. This clonotype was obtained from a human donor with classical Hodgkin lymphoma. For the CDR3, the DNA is TGTGCCAGCAGCCCGGGACAGGGGGTGACTGTGGATGCTAACTATGGCTACACCTTC. This encodes CASSPGQGVTVDANYGYTF.